This T cell receptor beta chain was sequenced for a study of yellow fever vaccine responses in identical twins. General study results and limits: As reported, the vaccine T cell response of twins seemed partly convergent and partly personalized.

Of note for this clonotype: The antigen is not known.

TCRdb re-called the RT-PCR reads through MiXCR, storing one row per CDR3 protein. The sample shows 750 to 1,000 distinct CDR3 sequences, 70% to 80% of them seen only once. The CDR3 length is 15 residues. V lost 0 bases and J lost 5, with 11 bases in between. CDR1 and CDR2 from the germline V gene are SGHTA and FQGNSA. The chain couples TRBV7-2 to TRBJ1-5; a weak D match, TRBD1 (5 bases). The TCR sequence derives from a female donor who received the yellow fever vaccine. The material sequenced was T cells from blood (PBMCs), unsorted or a sorted subset (not recorded which), taken before or after yellow fever vaccination (not recorded which). CDR3: CASSLARDAYQPQHF. DNA for the CDR3: TGTGCCAGCAGCTTAGCGAGGGACGCTTATCAGCCCCAGCATTTT.